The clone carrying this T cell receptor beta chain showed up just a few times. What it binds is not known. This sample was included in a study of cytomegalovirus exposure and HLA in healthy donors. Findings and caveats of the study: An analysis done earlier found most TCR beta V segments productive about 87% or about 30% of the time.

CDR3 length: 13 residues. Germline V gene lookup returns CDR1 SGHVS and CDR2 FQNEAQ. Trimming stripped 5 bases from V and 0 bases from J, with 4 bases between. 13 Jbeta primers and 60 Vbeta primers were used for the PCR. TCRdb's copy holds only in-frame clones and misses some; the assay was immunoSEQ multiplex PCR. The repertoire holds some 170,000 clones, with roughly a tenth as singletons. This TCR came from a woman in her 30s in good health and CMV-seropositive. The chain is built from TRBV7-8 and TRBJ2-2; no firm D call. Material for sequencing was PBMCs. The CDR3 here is CASSPANTGELFF. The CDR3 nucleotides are TGTGCCAGCAGCCCTGCGAACACCGGGGAGCTGTTTTTT.